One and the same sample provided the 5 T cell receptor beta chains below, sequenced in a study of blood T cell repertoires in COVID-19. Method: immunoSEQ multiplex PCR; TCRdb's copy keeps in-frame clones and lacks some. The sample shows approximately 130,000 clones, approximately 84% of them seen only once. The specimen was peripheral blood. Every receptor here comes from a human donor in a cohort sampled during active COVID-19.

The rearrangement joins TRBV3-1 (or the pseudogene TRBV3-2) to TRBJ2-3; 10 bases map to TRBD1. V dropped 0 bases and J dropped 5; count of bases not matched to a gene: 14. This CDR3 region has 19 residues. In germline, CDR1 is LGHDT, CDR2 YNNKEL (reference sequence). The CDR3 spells CASSQEPSHRDRGKDTQYF. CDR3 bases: TGTGCCAGCAGCCAAGAGCCATCTCACCGGGACAGGGGTAAAGATACGCAGTATTTT.

The CDR3 DNA is TGTGCTAGTGGTTTTCAGGGCGATCAGCCCCAGCATTTT. Translation: CASGFQGDQPQHF. This chain joins TRBV12-5 and TRBJ1-5, with D possibly TRBD1 on 5 matching bases. Germline CDR1 and CDR2: LGHNT and FRNRAP. This CDR3 spans 13 amino acids. Deletions cut 3 bases from V and 5 bases from J, with 8 bases between.

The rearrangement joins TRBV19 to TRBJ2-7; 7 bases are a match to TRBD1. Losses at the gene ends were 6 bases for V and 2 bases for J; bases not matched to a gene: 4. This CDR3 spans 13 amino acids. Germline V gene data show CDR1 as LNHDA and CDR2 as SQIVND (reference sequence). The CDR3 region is CASSRDRAYEQYF. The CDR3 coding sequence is TGTGCCAGTAGCCGGGACAGAGCCTACGAGCAGTACTTC.

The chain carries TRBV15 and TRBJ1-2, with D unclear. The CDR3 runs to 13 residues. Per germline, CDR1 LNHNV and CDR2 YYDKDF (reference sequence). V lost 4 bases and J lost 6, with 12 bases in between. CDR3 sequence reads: CATSTAIENGYTF. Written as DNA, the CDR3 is TGTGCCACCAGCACCGCCATAGAGAATGGCTACACCTTC.

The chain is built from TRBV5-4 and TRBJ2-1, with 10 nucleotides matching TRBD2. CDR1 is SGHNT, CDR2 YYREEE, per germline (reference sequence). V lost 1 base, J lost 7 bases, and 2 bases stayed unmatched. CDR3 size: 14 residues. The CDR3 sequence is CASSLLAGGNEQFF. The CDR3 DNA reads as TGTGCCAGCAGCTTGTTAGCGGGGGGAAATGAGCAGTTCTTC.